Listed here are 32 T cell receptor beta chains from one sample, sequenced in a study of TIL therapy for anti-PD-1-resistant metastatic lung cancer. The libraries were made with immunoSEQ v3. Assay used: immunoSEQ multiplex PCR; TCRdb lists only in-frame clones, some missing. The data show some 90,000 clones, with about 71% seen just once and approximately 11% held by the top ten. Time point of the sample: pre-treatment sample, taken before nivolumab and TIL therapy. Pleural nodules or supraclavicular lymph nodes made up most of the excised metastases sampled. Specimen: tumor tissue, collected at baseline. These TCRs come from a person aged 25-79 years with non-small cell lung cancer.

The V call is TRBV10-3, the J call TRBJ1-4; TRBD1 agrees at 8 bases. The CDR3 length is 14 residues. Germline V gene sequence: CDR1 ENHRY, CDR2 SYGVKD. J lost 7 bases, V lost 6 bases, and 7 bases had no gene match. This CDR3 is CAIREQGDFEKLFF. The DNA of the CDR3 is TGTGCCATCAGGGAACAGGGGGACTTTGAAAAACTGTTTTTT.

This clone was picked up a small number of times. This chain uses TRBV28 with TRBJ2-7; the D call may be TRBD1 or TRBD2 (5 bases each). V shed 8 bases and J shed 2 bases, with 16 bases lying between them. Germline assignment: CDR1 MDHEN and CDR2 SYDVKM. This CDR3 region has 14 residues. The DNA of the CDR3 is TGTGCCAGCGATAAGGGACGTCCCCCCTACGAGCAGTACTTC. Protein: CASDKGRPPYEQYF.

This chain links TRBV19 with TRBJ2-1; perhaps TRBD2 as D (5 bases). The CDR3 sequence is 14 residues long. Trimming took off 6 bases at V and 6 bases at J, with 15 bases between the two ends. Germline CDR1 is LNHDA and CDR2 is SQIVND (reference sequence). CDR3: CASRPSHGSNEQFF. In DNA, the CDR3 is TGTGCCAGTAGGCCTAGCCACGGAAGCAATGAGCAGTTCTTC.

This sequence joins TRBV5-1 and TRBJ2-7; 8 bases line up with TRBD2. Germline CDR1 reads SGHRS; CDR2 reads YFSETQ. The CDR3 has 14 amino acids. V was pared by 0 bases and J by 3 bases, with 2 bases of the junction left unmatched. In DNA form, the CDR3 reads TGCGCCAGCAGCTTGGGGGCGGGGGGCTACGAGCAGTACTTC. As protein: CASSLGAGGYEQYF.

This clone was found a few times. The chain recombines TRBV28 with TRBJ1-2; the D is unclear. Trimming left V 5 bases short and J 3 bases short, with 10 bases between. The germline CDR1 and CDR2 sequences are MDHEN and SYDVKM. CDR3 size: 13 residues. CDR3 in DNA: TGTGCCAGCAGTGTTAACCGATACTATGGCTACACCTTC. It encodes CASSVNRYYGYTF.

CDR3: CATSRTGTGNTEAFF. The CDR3 bases are TGTGCCACCAGCAGAACCGGGACAGGGAACACTGAAGCTTTCTTT. The V gene is TRBV15, the J gene TRBJ1-1; TRBD1 matches 8 bases. Germline V gene data show CDR1 as LNHNV and CDR2 as YYDKDF (reference sequence). CDR3 length equals 15 residues. V lost 2 bases to trimming and J lost 1 base; unmatched junction nucleotides: 3.

This clone has only a few counts. The chain carries TRBV28 and TRBJ2-2, with 8 bases aligning to TRBD2. This CDR3 contains 18 residues. Trimming at V came to 1 base and at J to 2 bases, leaving 9 bases not matched to a gene. Per germline, CDR1 MDHEN and CDR2 SYDVKM. The CDR3 loop is CASSLSLGRGVNTGELFF. CDR3 nucleotide sequence: TGTGCCAGCAGTTTATCCCTCGGGCGGGGGGTTAACACCGGGGAGCTGTTTTTT.

There are a few counts of this clone. The chain recombines TRBV18 with TRBJ1-1; D may be TRBD1 (5 bases). Germline CDR1 is KGHSH and CDR2 is LQKENI. CDR3 length: 14 amino acids. Trimming took 5 bases from V and 2 from J, leaving 12 bases between them. CDR3 sequence: CASSDRPENTEAFF. In nucleotides, the CDR3 is TGTGCCAGCTCAGACAGACCGGAAAACACTGAAGCTTTCTTT.

CDR3 amino acids: CASRLMAANNEQFF. The DNA for the CDR3 is TGTGCCAGCAGGCTGATGGCCGCGAACAATGAGCAGTTCTTC. The V call is TRBV6-5, the J call TRBJ2-1; D is unclear. V was pared by 6 bases and J by 5 bases, with 14 bases between. The CDR3 length is 14 residues. Germline lookup yields CDR1 MNHEY and CDR2 SVGAGI.

This clone was recorded a few times. The gene calls are TRBV6-5 and TRBJ2-1; D is unresolved. This CDR3 spans 13 amino acids. Germline V gene data show CDR1 as MNHEY and CDR2 as SVGAGI. V lost 7 bases to trimming and J lost 7 bases, with 14 bases between them. Here the CDR3 reads CASTLLFRNEQFF. DNA for the CDR3: TGTGCCAGCACTCTGCTCTTTAGAAATGAGCAGTTCTTC.

The chain uses TRBV5-1 and TRBJ1-1; possibly TRBD1 for D (5 bases). This CDR3 contains 14 residues. V gave up 0 bases and J gave up 2 bases, with 8 bases separating them. Germline V gene lookup returns CDR1 SGHRS and CDR2 YFSETQ. CDR3 region: CASSLGGINTEAFF. As DNA, the CDR3 is TGCGCCAGCAGCTTGGGGGGGATCAACACTGAAGCTTTCTTT.

The chain links TRBV27 to TRBJ1-2, with a tentative D call TRBD1 (5 bases). V was pared by 3 bases and J by 6 bases, with 17 bases between. The germline V gene has CDR1 MNHEY and CDR2 SMNVEV (reference sequence). The CDR3 spans 15 residues. The CDR3 region has the DNA TGTGCCAGCAGTTTCTCATGGGGCAGGCTGGATGGCTACACCTTC. This gives the protein CASSFSWGRLDGYTF.

The chain combines TRBV24-1 with TRBJ2-3, with 15 bases fitting TRBD2. Germline CDR1 and CDR2: KGHDR and SFDVKD. V lost 4 bases to trimming and J lost 5 bases; unmatched junction nucleotides: 6. The CDR3 consists of 17 residues. CDR3 amino acids: CATSDRGTSGGRDTQYF. The CDR3 bases are TGTGCCACCAGTGACCGCGGGACTAGCGGGGGGCGAGATACGCAGTATTTT.

This clone was seen ten or more times. This chain links TRBV5-1 with TRBJ1-3, with D unresolved. Trimming took 3 bases from V and 0 from J, leaving 13 bases between them. The CDR3 spans 16 residues. Germline lookup yields CDR1 SGHRS and CDR2 YFSETQ. CDR3: CASSSTATSSGNTIYF. The DNA of the CDR3 is TGCGCCAGCAGCTCAACGGCCACAAGCTCTGGAAACACCATATATTTT. The full variable domain, rest sourced from reference TRBV5-1 and TRBJ1-3, is KAGVTQTPRYLIKTRGQQVTLSCSPISGHRSVSWYQQTPGQGLQFLFEYFSETQRNKGNFPGRFSGRQFSNSRSEMNVSTLELGDSALYLCASSSTATSSGNTIYFGEGSWLTVV.

This clone was seen a handful of times. This chain links TRBV6-2 or TRBV6-3 with TRBJ2-7, with TRBD2 identical over 10 bases. The CDR3 contains 17 residues. The V and J ends lost 0 bases and 5 bases, in that order; junction bases with no gene match: 10. CDR1 and CDR2 from the germline V gene are MNHEY and SVGEGT. CDR3 loop: CASSYSGGSGGRNEQYF. In DNA form, the CDR3 reads TGTGCCAGCAGTTACTCTGGGGGTAGCGGGGGGAGGAACGAGCAGTACTTC.

The chain links TRBV24-1 to TRBJ1-2, with D hard to call. V was pared by 3 bases and J by 3 bases, with 7 bases between. This CDR3 comprises 13 residues. Germline lookup yields CDR1 KGHDR and CDR2 SFDVKD. The CDR3 sequence is CATSDRWDYGYTF. Here the CDR3 DNA reads TGTGCCACCAGTGATCGGTGGGACTATGGCTACACCTTC.

CDR3 residues: CASSWAGREQYF. CDR3 nucleotide sequence: TGTGCCAGCAGCTGGGCGGGTCGCGAGCAGTACTTC. This chain links TRBV2 with TRBJ2-7, with D maybe TRBD2 (5 bases). Germline values: CDR1 SNHLY, CDR2 FYNNEI. The germline V and J ends were trimmed by 6 bases and 6 bases, with 12 bases remaining between them. CDR3 length equals 12 residues.

The gene calls are TRBV28 and TRBJ2-7; tentatively, D is TRBD2 (5 bases). Trimming took 3 bases from V and 0 from J, leaving 9 bases between them. CDR3 length: 14 residues. In germline, CDR1 is MDHEN, CDR2 SYDVKM. The CDR3 region has the DNA TGTGCCAGCAGTTTTTCCGGGAACTCCTACGAGCAGTACTTC. It encodes CASSFSGNSYEQYF. Combining the CDR3 with reference TRBV28 and TRBJ2-7 gives the whole variable domain DVKVTQSSRYLVKRTGEKVFLECVQDMDHENMFWYRQDPGLGLRLIYFSYDVKMKEKGDIPEGYSVSREKKERFSLILESASTNQTSMYLCASSFSGNSYEQYFGPGTRLTVT.

The chain joins TRBV18 to TRBJ1-1; TRBD1 is a possible D gene (6 bases). This CDR3 has 13 amino acids. Germline lookup yields CDR1 KGHSH and CDR2 LQKENI. V lost 8 bases and J 1 base, leaving 11 bases between the germline ends. The DNA for the CDR3 is TGTGCCAGCGGGGAGGGACAGAACACTGAAGCTTTCTTT. Encoded protein: CASGEGQNTEAFF.

This rearrangement joins TRBV5-6 to TRBJ2-3, with unresolved D. Germline V gene data show CDR1 as SGHDT and CDR2 as YYEEEE. The CDR3 totals 16 residues. V lost 2 bases and J 0 bases, leaving 13 bases between the germline ends. CDR3 residues: CASSFSGSASTDTQYF. In DNA form, the CDR3 reads TGTGCCAGCAGCTTCAGTGGAAGCGCTAGCACAGATACGCAGTATTTT.

The V call is TRBV29-1, the J call TRBJ1-2; D is unresolved. CDR1 is SQVTM, CDR2 ANQGSEA, per germline. Between the trimmed V and J ends, which lost 2 bases and 9 bases, there was a span of 13 bases. The CDR3 covers 12 residues. The CDR3 sequence: CSVEPGDIRYTF. CDR3 sequence (DNA): TGCAGCGTTGAACCCGGAGATATTCGCTACACCTTC.

V is TRBV7-6 and J is TRBJ1-2; a possible D gene is TRBD1 (5 bases). CDR1 and CDR2 (germline): SGHVS, FNYEAQ. The CDR3 is 15 amino acids. The V end lost 5 bases, the J end lost 5 bases, and 18 bases lay between the germline ends. The CDR3: CASSPGPGEGYGYTF. The CDR3 DNA is TGTGCCAGCAGCCCCGGGCCGGGGGAGGGGTATGGCTACACCTTC. The whole variable domain, remainder taken from reference TRBV7-6 and TRBJ1-2, is GAGVSQSPRYKVTKRGQDVALRCDPISGHVSLYWYRQALGQGPEFLTYFNYEAQQDKSGLPNDRFSAERPEGSISTLTIQRTEQRDSAMYRCASSPGPGEGYGYTFGSGTRLTVV.

The V gene is TRBV2, the J gene TRBJ1-4; D remains ambiguous. Germline V gene sequence: CDR1 SNHLY, CDR2 FYNNEI. CDR3 length equals 15 residues. Deletions cut 2 bases from V and 0 bases from J, with 7 bases between. The CDR3 loop is CASSEQPATNEKLFF. CDR3 in DNA: TGTGCCAGCAGTGAACAACCTGCAACTAATGAAAAACTGTTTTTT.

The V and J genes are TRBV28 and TRBJ2-5, with 12 bases lining up with TRBD2. Losses at the gene ends were 6 bases for V and 4 bases for J; bases not matched to a gene: 9. From germline, CDR1 is MDHEN and CDR2 SYDVKM. This CDR3 spans 16 amino acids. CDR3 sequence (DNA): TGTGCCAGCAGGCTAGGGACTAGCGGGTCACGAGAGACCCAGTACTTC. Its translation: CASRLGTSGSRETQYF.

The chain uses TRBV2 and TRBJ2-2; tentatively, D is TRBD2 (5 bases). This CDR3 spans 14 amino acids. Trimming stripped 6 bases from V and 3 bases from J, with 11 bases between. The germline V gene encodes CDR1 SNHLY and CDR2 FYNNEI. CDR3 sequence: CASRRAHDTGELFF. In nucleotides, the CDR3 is TGTGCCAGCAGGAGGGCTCACGACACCGGGGAGCTGTTTTTT.

This chain connects TRBV27 to TRBJ1-6; no firm D call. CDR3 length: 13 residues. CDR1 is MNHEY, CDR2 SMNVEV, per germline (reference sequence). The V gene lost 6 bases and the J gene lost 12 bases, with 15 bases spanning the gap. CDR3 loop: CASSLDGFLPLHF. The CDR3 DNA sequence: TGTGCCAGCAGCCTAGACGGATTTCTACCCCTCCACTTT.

The chain recombines TRBV6-4 with TRBJ2-2, with D uncertain. With 8 bases removed from V and 0 bases from J, the gap between germline ends came to 10 bases. There are 14 residues in the CDR3. The germline gives CDR1 MRHNA, CDR2 SNTAGT. The CDR3 DNA is TGTGCCAGCCCCCAGAAAACGAACACCGGGGAGCTGTTTTTT. Translated: CASPQKTNTGELFF.

The chain is built from TRBV18 and TRBJ2-1, with unresolved D. The CDR3 loop spans 12 amino acids. Germline CDR1 KGHSH, CDR2 LQKENI. V lost 0 bases to trimming and J lost 10 bases, with 7 bases between them. CDR3 region: CASSPPAAEQFF. CDR3 bases: TGTGCCAGCTCACCACCGGCGGCAGAGCAGTTCTTC. The whole variable domain, remainder taken from reference TRBV18 and TRBJ2-1, is NAGVMQNPRHLVRRRGQEARLRCSPMKGHSHVYWYRQLPEEGLKFMVYLQKENIIDESGMPKERFSAEFPKEGPSILRIQQVVRGDSAAYFCASSPPAAEQFFGPGTRLTVL.

The chain uses TRBV9 and TRBJ2-1; D possibly corresponds to TRBD2 (6 bases). The length of the CDR3 is 15 residues. Germline assignment: CDR1 SGDLS and CDR2 YYNGEE. Between the trimmed V and J ends, which lost 4 bases and 7 bases, there was a span of 18 bases. The CDR3 sequence is CASSSPSGYGNEQFF. The CDR3 nucleotides read TGTGCCAGCAGCTCACCGAGCGGGTATGGAAATGAGCAGTTCTTC.

In the case of this clone: Other DNA sequences within the sample encode an identical CDR3. The rearrangement uses TRBV28 and TRBJ2-1, with 11 bases lining up with TRBD2. V shed 5 bases, J shed 4 bases, and the junction held 10 bases outside the gene matches. Germline V gene sequence: CDR1 MDHEN, CDR2 SYDVKM. This CDR3 has 17 amino acids. The CDR3 loop is CASSPSGLAASYNEQFF. CDR3 nucleotide sequence: TGTGCCAGCAGTCCCTCGGGACTAGCGGCCTCGTACAATGAGCAGTTCTTC.

V and J are TRBV10-3 and TRBJ2-3; 7 bases agree with TRBD1. V shed 9 bases and J 0 bases; nucleotides not matched to a gene: 9. Per germline, CDR1 ENHRY and CDR2 SYGVKD. The length of the CDR3 is 15 residues. This CDR3 reads CAIAGTAASTDTQYF. Here the CDR3 DNA reads TGTGCCATAGCCGGGACAGCTGCTAGCACAGATACGCAGTATTTT.

The chain uses TRBV2 and TRBJ2-7; 10 nucleotides match TRBD2. Germline V CDR1 and CDR2: SNHLY, FYNNEI. This CDR3 contains 13 residues. With 5 bases clipped from V and 6 bases from J, the junction kept 4 bases outside the gene matches. DNA of the CDR3: TGTGCCAGCAGTTTGGGACTAGCGCGCGAGCAGTACTTC. Its translation is CASSLGLAREQYF. The whole variable domain, remainder taken from reference TRBV2 and TRBJ2-7, is EPEVTQTPSHQVTQMGQEVILRCVPISNHLYFYWYRQILGQKVEFLVSFYNNEISEKSEIFDDQFSVERPDGSNFTLKIRSTKLEDSAMYFCASSLGLAREQYFGPGTRLTVT.